This TCR beta chain was observed in a study of glioma-infiltrating T cells. Study observations and caveats: Very few CDR3 sequences were shared between tissue and blood.

Amplification of TCR alpha and beta CDR3 regions from RNA used iRepertoire nested multiplex PCR. Using its own MiXCR run on the multiplex PCR reads, TCRdb lists one record per CDR3 protein. The sample holds 300,000 to 450,000 distinct CDR3 sequences; 41% are singletons and the top ten take about 12%. In regard to this clonotype: The antigen is undetermined.

Germline V CDR1 and CDR2: SGHNT, YYREEE (reference sequence). This CDR3 has 16 amino acids. The V gene end was trimmed by 3 bases and the J gene end by 2 bases; junction bases not matched to a gene: 7. This chain links TRBV5-4 with TRBJ2-7; 11 bases are shared with TRBD2. The sequence derives from a human donor with low-grade glioma or glioblastoma, undergoing nonglioma brain surgery, or in good health (not recorded which). The sequenced material came from glioma tissue, nonneoplastic brain tissue, or PBMCs (not recorded which). Written as DNA, the CDR3 is TGTGCCAGCAGCTCAATGGGACTAGCGGCCACCTACGAGCAGTACTTC. It translates to CASSSMGLAATYEQYF.